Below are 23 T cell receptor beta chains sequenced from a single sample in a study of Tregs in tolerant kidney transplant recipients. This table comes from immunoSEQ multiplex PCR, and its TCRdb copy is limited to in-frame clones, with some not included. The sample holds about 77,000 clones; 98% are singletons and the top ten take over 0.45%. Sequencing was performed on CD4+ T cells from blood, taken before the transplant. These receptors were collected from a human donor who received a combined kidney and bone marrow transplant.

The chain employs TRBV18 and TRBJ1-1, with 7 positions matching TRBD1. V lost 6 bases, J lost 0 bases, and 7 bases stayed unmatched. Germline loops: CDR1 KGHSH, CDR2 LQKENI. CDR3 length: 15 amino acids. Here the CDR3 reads CASSPQGQMNTEAFF. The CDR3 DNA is TGTGCCAGCTCTCCGCAGGGACAGATGAACACTGAAGCTTTCTTT.

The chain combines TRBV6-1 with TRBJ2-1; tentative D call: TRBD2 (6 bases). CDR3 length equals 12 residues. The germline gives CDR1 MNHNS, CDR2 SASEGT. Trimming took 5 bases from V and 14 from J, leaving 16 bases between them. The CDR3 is CASSSRRDPEFF. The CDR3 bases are TGTGCCAGCAGTTCACGGAGGGACCCGGAGTTCTTC.

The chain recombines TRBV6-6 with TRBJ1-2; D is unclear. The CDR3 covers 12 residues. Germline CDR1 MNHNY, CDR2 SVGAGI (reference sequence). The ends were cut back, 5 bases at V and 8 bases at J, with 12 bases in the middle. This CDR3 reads CASSTQDTGYTF. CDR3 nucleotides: TGTGCCAGCAGTACCCAGGATACGGGCTACACCTTC.

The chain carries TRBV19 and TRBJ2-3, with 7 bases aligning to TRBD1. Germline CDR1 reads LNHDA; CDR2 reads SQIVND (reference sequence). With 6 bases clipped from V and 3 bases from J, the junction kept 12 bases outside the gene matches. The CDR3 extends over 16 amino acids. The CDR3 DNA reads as TGTGCCAGTAGCCGATCGGGACAGCTTTTAACAGATACGCAGTATTTT. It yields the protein CASSRSGQLLTDTQYF.

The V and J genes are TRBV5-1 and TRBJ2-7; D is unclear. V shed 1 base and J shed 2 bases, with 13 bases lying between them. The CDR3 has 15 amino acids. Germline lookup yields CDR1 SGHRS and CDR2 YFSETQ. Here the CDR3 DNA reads TGCGCCAGCAGCTTGAATCCGCAGAAAGCCTACGAGCAGTACTTC. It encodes CASSLNPQKAYEQYF.

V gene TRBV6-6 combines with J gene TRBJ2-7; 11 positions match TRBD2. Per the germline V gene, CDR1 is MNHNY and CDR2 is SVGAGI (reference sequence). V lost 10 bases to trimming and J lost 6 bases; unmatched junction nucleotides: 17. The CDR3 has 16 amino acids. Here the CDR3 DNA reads TGTGCCATCTCAACTAGCGGGGGCTCCTCTTGGTTCGAGCAGTACTTC. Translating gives CAISTSGGSSWFEQYF.

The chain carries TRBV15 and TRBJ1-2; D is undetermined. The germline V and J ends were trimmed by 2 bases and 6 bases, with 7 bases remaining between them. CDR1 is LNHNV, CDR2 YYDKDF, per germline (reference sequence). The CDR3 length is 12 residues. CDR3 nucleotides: TGTGCCACCAGCAGACTAGATGATGGCTACACCTTC. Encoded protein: CATSRLDDGYTF.

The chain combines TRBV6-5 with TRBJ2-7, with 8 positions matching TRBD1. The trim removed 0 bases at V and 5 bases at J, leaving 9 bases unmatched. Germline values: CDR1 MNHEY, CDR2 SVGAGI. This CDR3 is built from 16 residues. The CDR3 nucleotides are TGTGCCAGCAGTTACTCGGTCCGACAGGGGATCAACGAGCAGTACTTC. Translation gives CASSYSVRQGINEQYF.

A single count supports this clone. The CDR3 nucleotides are TGTGCCAGCAGCTTAGTTCGGGACAGCAATGAGCAGTTCTTC. Encoded protein: CASSLVRDSNEQFF. The rearrangement links TRBV7-2 to TRBJ2-1; 7 nucleotides agree with TRBD1. The CDR3 contains 14 residues. Germline CDR1 SGHTA, CDR2 FQGNSA. Losses at the gene ends were 1 base for V and 6 bases for J; bases not matched to a gene: 3.

The CDR3 sequence: CASSVDSGQHTGELFF. CDR3 in DNA: TGTGCCAGCAGCGTAGACTCTGGGCAACACACCGGGGAGCTGTTTTTT. V and J are TRBV9 and TRBJ2-2; D is unresolved. The V gene lost 0 bases and the J gene lost 3 bases, with 12 bases spanning the gap. Germline loops: CDR1 SGDLS, CDR2 YYNGEE. The CDR3 sequence is 16 residues long.

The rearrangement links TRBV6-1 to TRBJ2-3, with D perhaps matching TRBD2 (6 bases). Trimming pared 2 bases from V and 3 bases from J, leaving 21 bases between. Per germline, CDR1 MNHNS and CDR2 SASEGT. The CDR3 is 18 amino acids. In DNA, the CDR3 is TGTGCCAGCAGTGAAACGACACGAATCTGGGGGAGGACAGATACGCAGTATTTT. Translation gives CASSETTRIWGRTDTQYF.

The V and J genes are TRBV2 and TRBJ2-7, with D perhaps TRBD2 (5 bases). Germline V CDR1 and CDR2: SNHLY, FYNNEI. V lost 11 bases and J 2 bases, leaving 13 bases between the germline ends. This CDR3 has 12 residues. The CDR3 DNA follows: TGTGCCGCTACCGGGAACACCTACGAGCAGTACTTC. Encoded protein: CAATGNTYEQYF.

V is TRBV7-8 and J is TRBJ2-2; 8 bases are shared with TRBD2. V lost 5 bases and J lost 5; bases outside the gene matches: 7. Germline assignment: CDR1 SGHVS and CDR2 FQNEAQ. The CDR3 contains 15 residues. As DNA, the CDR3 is TGTGCCAGCAGCCGGGCGGGAGGTCGGACCGGGGAGCTGTTTTTT. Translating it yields CASSRAGGRTGELFF.

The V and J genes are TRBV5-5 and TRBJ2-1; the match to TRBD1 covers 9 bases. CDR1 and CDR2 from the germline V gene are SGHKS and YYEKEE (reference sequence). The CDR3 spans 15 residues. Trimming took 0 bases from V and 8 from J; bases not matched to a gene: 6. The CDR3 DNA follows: TGTGCCAGCAGCTTGGGGACAGGGGTAGTCGATGAGCAGTTCTTC. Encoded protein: CASSLGTGVVDEQFF.

The CDR3 region has the DNA TGTGCCAGTAGTGGCGACAGGGGCTACGAGCAGTACTTC. Encoded protein: CASSGDRGYEQYF. This chain joins TRBV19 and TRBJ2-7; 8 bases agree with TRBD1. V shed 5 bases, J shed 3 bases, and the junction held 3 bases outside the gene matches. Per germline, CDR1 LNHDA and CDR2 SQIVND (reference sequence). CDR3 length equals 13 residues.

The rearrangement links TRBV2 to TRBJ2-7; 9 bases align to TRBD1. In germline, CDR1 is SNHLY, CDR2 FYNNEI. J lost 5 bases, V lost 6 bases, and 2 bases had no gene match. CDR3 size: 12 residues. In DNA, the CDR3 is TGTGCCAGCAGGGACAGGGGACACGAGCAGTACTTC. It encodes CASRDRGHEQYF.

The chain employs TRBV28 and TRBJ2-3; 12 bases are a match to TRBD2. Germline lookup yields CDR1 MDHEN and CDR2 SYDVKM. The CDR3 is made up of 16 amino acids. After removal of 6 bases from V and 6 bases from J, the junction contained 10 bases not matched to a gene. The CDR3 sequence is CASSSSGGEPLDTQYF. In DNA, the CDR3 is TGTGCCAGCAGCTCTAGCGGGGGGGAACCTTTGGATACGCAGTATTTT.

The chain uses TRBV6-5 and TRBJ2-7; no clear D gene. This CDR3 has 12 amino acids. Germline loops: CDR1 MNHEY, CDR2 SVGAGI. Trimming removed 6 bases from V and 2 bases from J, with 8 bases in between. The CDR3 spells CASSHNPYEQYF. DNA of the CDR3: TGTGCCAGCAGCCACAACCCCTACGAGCAGTACTTC.

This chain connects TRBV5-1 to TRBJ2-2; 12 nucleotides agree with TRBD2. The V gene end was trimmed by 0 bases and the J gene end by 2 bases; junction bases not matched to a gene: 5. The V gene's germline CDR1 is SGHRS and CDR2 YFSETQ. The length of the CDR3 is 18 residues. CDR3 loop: CASSLVPSGRGNTGELFF. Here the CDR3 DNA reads TGCGCCAGCAGCTTGGTTCCTAGCGGGAGGGGAAACACCGGGGAGCTGTTTTTT.

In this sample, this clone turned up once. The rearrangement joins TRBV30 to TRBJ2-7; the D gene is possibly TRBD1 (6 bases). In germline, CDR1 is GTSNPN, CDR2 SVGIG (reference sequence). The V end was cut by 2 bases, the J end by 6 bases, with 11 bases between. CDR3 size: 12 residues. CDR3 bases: TGTGCCTGGAGTATCCCCAGGGGCGAGCAGTACTTC. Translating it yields CAWSIPRGEQYF.

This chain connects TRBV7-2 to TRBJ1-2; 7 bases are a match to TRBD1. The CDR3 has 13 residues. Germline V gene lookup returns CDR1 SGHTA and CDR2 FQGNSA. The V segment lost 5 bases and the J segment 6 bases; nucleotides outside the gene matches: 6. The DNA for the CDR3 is TGTGCCAGCAGCACGAAAACAGGGGATGGCTACACCTTC. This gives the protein CASSTKTGDGYTF.

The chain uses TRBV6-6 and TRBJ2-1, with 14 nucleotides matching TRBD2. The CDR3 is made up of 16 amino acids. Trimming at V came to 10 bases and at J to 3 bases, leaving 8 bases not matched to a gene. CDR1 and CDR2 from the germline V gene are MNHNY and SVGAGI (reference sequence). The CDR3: CAIGTSGGLYYNEQFF. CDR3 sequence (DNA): TGTGCCATCGGGACTAGCGGGGGCCTCTACTACAATGAGCAGTTCTTC.

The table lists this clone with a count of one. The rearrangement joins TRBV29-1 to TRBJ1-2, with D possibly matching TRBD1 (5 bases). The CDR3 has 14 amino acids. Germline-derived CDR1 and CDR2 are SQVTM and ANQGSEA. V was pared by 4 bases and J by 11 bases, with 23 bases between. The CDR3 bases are TGCAGCGTTGTGGGGGACGGGACTTCGCCCAGGTACACCTTC. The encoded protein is CSVVGDGTSPRYTF. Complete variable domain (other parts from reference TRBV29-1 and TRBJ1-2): SAVISQKPSRDICQRGTSLTIQCQVDSQVTMMFWYRQQPGQSLTLIATANQGSEATYESGFVIDKFPISRPNLTFSTLTVSNMSPEDSSIYLCSVVGDGTSPRYTFGSGTRLTVV.